These T cell receptor beta chains were read from a single sample in a study of PD-1 blockade in classical Hodgkin lymphoma. Produced via immunoSEQ multiplex PCR; TCRdb's table is partial and in-frame only. The table lists tens of thousands of clones, 74% of them singletons. This material consisted of peripheral blood mononuclear cells (PBMCs), taken at baseline. These TCRs come from a human donor with classical Hodgkin lymphoma. Each CDR3 is given with its conserved first and last residue. A D gene is named only where the DNA matches it firmly. A row's size may be missing; if present it is once, few, many or a size class.

v_call	d_call	clone_size	cdr3_length	j_call	cdr3_aa	cdr3_nt
TRBV18	NA	NA	16	TRBJ2-5	CASSPPGWLDQETQYF	TGTGCCAGCTCACCACCTGGGTGGCTAGACCAAGAGACCCAGTACTTC
TRBV5-8	TRBD1	NA	17	TRBJ2-7	CASSLALSDRALYEQYF	TGTGCCAGCAGCTTGGCCTTATCGGACAGGGCCCTCTACGAGCAGTACTTC
TRBV11-2	NA	NA	18	TRBJ2-7	CASSSEYQTALSSYEQYF	TGTGCCAGCAGCTCCGAGTACCAGACAGCCCTGAGCTCCTACGAGCAGTACTTC
TRBV6-4	TRBD1	NA	15	TRBJ2-5	CASDPPGTDRETQYF	TGTGCCAGCGACCCCCCCGGGACAGATAGAGAGACCCAGTACTTC
TRBV11-2	TRBD1	once	17	TRBJ2-3	CASSLVTGTGGRDTQYF	TGTGCCAGCAGCTTAGTCACCGGGACAGGGGGGAGGGATACGCAGTATTTT
TRBV10-3	NA	NA	18	TRBJ2-6	CAISVWGCIQSRANVLTF	TGTGCCATCAGTGTTTGGGGCTGTATACAAAGTCGGGCCAACGTCCTGACTTTC
TRBV28	NA	NA	11	TRBJ2-2	CAAFSIGELFF	TGTGCCGCATTCTCGATCGGGGAGCTGTTTTTT
TRBV5-4	NA	few	15	TRBJ2-5	CASSLEGRPQETQYF	TGTGCCAGCAGCTTGGAGGGCAGGCCCCAAGAGACCCAGTACTTC
TRBV27	TRBD2	NA	15	TRBJ2-3	CASSLSKAGVDTQYF	TGTGCCAGCAGTTTATCGAAAGCGGGAGTAGATACGCAGTATTTT
TRBV7-2	NA	NA	14	TRBJ1-6	CASSSTGAGSPLHF	TGTGCCAGCAGCTCCACGGGGGCCGGTTCACCCCTCCACTTT
TRBV10-3	NA	NA	14	TRBJ2-1	CAISDGSGYNEQFF	TGTGCCATCAGTGATGGTTCGGGGTACAATGAGCAGTTCTTC
TRBV7-9	TRBD1	NA	16	TRBJ2-2	CASSLAGTGETGELFF	TGTGCCAGCAGCTTAGCCGGGACAGGGGAAACCGGGGAGCTGTTTTTT
TRBV7-9	TRBD2	NA	17	TRBJ2-5	CASSRVGTTSGVETQYF	TGTGCCAGCAGTCGGGTGGGGACTACTAGCGGGGTCGAGACCCAGTACTTC
TRBV15	NA	few	15	TRBJ2-2	CATSSRTPNTGELFF	TGTGCCACCAGCAGTCGGACACCTAACACCGGGGAGCTGTTTTTT
TRBV9	NA	few	14	TRBJ1-1	CASSARDNLWGAFF	TGTGCCAGCAGCGCACGGGACAACCTTTGGGGAGCTTTCTTT
TRBV5-8	NA	NA	15	TRBJ2-7	CASSRRIGPSDEQYF	TGTGCCAGCAGCCGACGGATAGGGCCCTCCGACGAGCAGTACTTC
TRBV28	TRBD2	NA	17	TRBJ2-1	CASRRQLAPSSYNEQFF	TGTGCCAGCAGACGTCAACTAGCGCCAAGCTCCTACAATGAGCAGTTCTTC
TRBV5-4	NA	medium-sized	14	TRBJ2-5	CASSLEGVWETQYF	TGTGCCAGCAGCTTGGAGGGGGTCTGGGAGACCCAGTACTTC
TRBV25-1	NA	NA	14	TRBJ1-4	CASSGARANEKLFF	TGTGCCAGCAGTGGGGCGCGGGCTAATGAAAAACTGTTTTTT
TRBV5-4	TRBD1	NA	17	TRBJ2-3	CASSLAVQTKGTGTQYF	TGTGCCAGCAGCTTGGCCGTCCAGACCAAAGGGACAGGTACGCAGTATTTT
TRBV4-1	TRBD1	NA	16	TRBJ1-2	CASSHQRDRGWDGYTF	TGCGCCAGCAGCCACCAGAGGGACAGGGGATGGGATGGCTACACCTTC
TRBV19	TRBD1	few	12	TRBJ1-5	CASSDRGQPQHF	TGTGCCAGTAGCGACAGGGGGCAGCCCCAGCATTTT
TRBV25-1	NA	NA	15	TRBJ1-3	CASSVSGQEGNTIYF	TGTGCCAGCAGTGTTTCCGGGCAGGAGGGAAACACCATATATTTT
TRBV18	NA	NA	15	TRBJ1-3	CASSPGPSSGNTIYF	TGTGCCAGCTCACCAGGACCAAGCTCTGGAAACACCATATATTTT
TRBV10-3	TRBD1	NA	13	TRBJ1-2	CAISEEGAYGYTF	TGTGCCATCAGTGAAGAGGGGGCATATGGCTACACCTTC
TRBV2	NA	NA	13	TRBJ2-1	CASSRTVYNEQFF	TGTGCCAGCAGTAGAACAGTCTACAATGAGCAGTTCTTC
TRBV4-2	NA	NA	15	TRBJ2-1	CASSQNPKVRHEQFF	TGTGCCAGCAGCCAAAACCCCAAGGTGAGGCATGAGCAGTTCTTC
TRBV12-2	NA	few	18	TRBJ2-7	CASRPSTRRDPAGHEQYF	TGTGCAAGTCGCCCCTCGACCAGGCGGGATCCGGCCGGCCACGAGCAGTACTTC
TRBV29-1	NA	NA	15	TRBJ2-1	CSVPYTDSSYNEQFF	TGCAGCGTGCCCTACACGGACTCAAGCTACAATGAGCAGTTCTTC
TRBV28	TRBD1	NA	15	TRBJ2-3	CASSFDRGQADTQYF	TGTGCCAGCAGTTTCGACAGGGGGCAGGCAGATACGCAGTATTTT
TRBV30	NA	once	13	TRBJ1-4	CAWKGQGNEKLFF	TGTGCCTGGAAAGGGCAGGGAAATGAAAAACTGTTTTTT
TRBV4-1	NA	NA	17	TRBJ2-1	CASSPKPGREIYNEQFF	TGCGCCAGCAGCCCCAAACCGGGCAGGGAGATTTACAATGAGCAGTTCTTC
TRBV5-1	NA	NA	11	TRBJ2-7	CASSSRYEQYF	TGCGCCAGCAGCTCTCGATACGAGCAGTACTTC
TRBV19	TRBD2	NA	13	TRBJ2-5	CASIFQRGAPQYF	TGTGCCAGTATCTTCCAGCGGGGGGCTCCACAGTACTTC
TRBV7-8	TRBD1	NA	17	TRBJ1-1	CASSLRTGLLGDTEAFF	TGTGCCAGCAGTCTGCGGACAGGGCTGCTTGGGGACACTGAAGCTTTCTTT
TRBV5-1	TRBD1	NA	14	TRBJ2-7	CASSSENRGSEQYF	TGCGCCAGCAGCTCGGAGAACAGGGGGAGCGAGCAGTACTTC